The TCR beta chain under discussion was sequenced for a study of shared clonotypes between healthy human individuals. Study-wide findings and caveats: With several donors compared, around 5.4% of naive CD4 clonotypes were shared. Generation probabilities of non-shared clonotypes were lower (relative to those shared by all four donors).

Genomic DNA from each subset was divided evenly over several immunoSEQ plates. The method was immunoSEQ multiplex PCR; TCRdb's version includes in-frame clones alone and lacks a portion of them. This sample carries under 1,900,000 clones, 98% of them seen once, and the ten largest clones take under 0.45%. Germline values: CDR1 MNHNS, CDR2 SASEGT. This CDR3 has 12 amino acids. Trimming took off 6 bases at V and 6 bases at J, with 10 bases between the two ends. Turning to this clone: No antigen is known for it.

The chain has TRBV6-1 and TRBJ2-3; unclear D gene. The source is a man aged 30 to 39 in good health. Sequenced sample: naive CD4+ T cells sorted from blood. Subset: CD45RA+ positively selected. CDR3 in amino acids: CASRDYSDTQYF. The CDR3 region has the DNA TGTGCCAGCAGAGATTACAGTGATACGCAGTATTTT.